Here is one T cell receptor beta chain with its context. The target antigen is unknown. The data were obtained in a study of cytomegalovirus exposure and HLA in healthy donors. Study context: Among around 170 million T cells, an earlier analysis found roughly 120 million unique TCR beta sequences. Early release data held around 82 million unique TCRs from HLA-typed donors. Overall study findings and caveats: Excluded: some indistinguishable V segments such as TRBV6-2 and TRBV6-3. Previously analyzed data showed that most TCR beta V segments were productive at a frequency of about 90% or about 30%.

13 Jbeta primers and 60 Vbeta primers were used for the PCR. TCRdb keeps only in-frame clones here, not all; method: immunoSEQ multiplex PCR. The data contain 160,000 or so clones, about 83% of them singletons. CDR1 and CDR2 from the germline V gene are MNHNS and SASEGT. The CDR3 runs 13 residues. Trimming removed 8 bases at V and 2 bases at J, with 12 bases between. This chain joins TRBV6-1 and TRBJ2-5, with D perhaps TRBD2 (5 bases). Material for sequencing was PBMCs. This receptor was obtained from a woman in her twenties or thirties in good health and CMV-seronegative. The CDR3: CASGGTAQETQYF. In nucleotides, the CDR3 is TGTGCCAGCGGAGGAACTGCTCAAGAGACCCAGTACTTC.